Below are 24 T cell receptor beta chains sequenced from a single sample in a study of T cell changes during pregnancy in multiple sclerosis. The repertoire was sequenced with immunoSEQ multiplex PCR; TCRdb's copy has only in-frame clones and lacks some. This table has about 47,000 clones, around 93% appearing once. Specimen: peripheral blood, collected in the third trimester of pregnancy. The receptors were sampled from a female donor with multiple sclerosis, enrolled in a pregnancy study.

This chain uses TRBV5-5 with TRBJ1-3; D uncertain. Per the germline V gene, CDR1 is SGHKS and CDR2 is YYEKEE (reference sequence). The germline V and J ends were trimmed by 2 bases and 4 bases, with 10 bases remaining between them. The CDR3 is made up of 14 amino acids. CDR3 bases: TGTGCCAGCAGCTTTGGAGGCTCCGGAAACACCATATATTTT. It specifies CASSFGGSGNTIYF. The full variable domain, its missing parts supplied by reference TRBV5-5 and TRBJ1-3, is DAGVTQSPTHLIKTRGQQVTLRCSPISGHKSVSWYQQVLGQGPQFIFQYYEKEERGRGNFPDRFSARQFPNYSSELNVNALLLGDSALYLCASSFGGSGNTIYFGEGSWLTVV.

V usage is TRBV29-1 and J usage is TRBJ2-7; tentatively, D is TRBD1 (6 bases). This CDR3 comprises 12 residues. Trimming left V 7 bases short and J 3 bases short, with 13 bases between. CDR1 and CDR2 from the germline V gene are SQVTM and ANQGSEA. The CDR3 reads CSAAPDSYEQYF. Here the CDR3 DNA reads TGCAGCGCCGCCCCGGACAGCTACGAGCAGTACTTC.

In this sample, this clone turned up once. The rearrangement uses TRBV5-4 and TRBJ2-7; D is perhaps TRBD1 (6 bases). Germline V gene sequence: CDR1 SGHNT, CDR2 YYREEE (reference sequence). The CDR3 has 16 amino acids. Trimming left V 4 bases short and J 0 bases short, with 17 bases between. In DNA, the CDR3 is TGTGCCAGCAGCGGAATTGCAGGGGATCGCTCCTACGAGCAGTACTTC. This translates into CASSGIAGDRSYEQYF. Using reference TRBV5-4 and TRBJ2-7 for the parts outside the CDR3, the full variable domain is ETGVTQSPTHLIKTRGQQVTLRCSSQSGHNTVSWYQQALGQGPQFIFQYYREEENGRGNFPPRFSGLQFPNYSSELNVNALELDDSALYLCASSGIAGDRSYEQYFGPGTRLTVT.

The rearrangement joins TRBV4-3 to TRBJ2-3; tentatively, D is TRBD1 (6 bases). The CDR3 contains 13 residues. CDR1 LGHNA and CDR2 YSLEER come from the germline V gene. Deletions cut 6 bases from V and 1 base from J, with 8 bases between. The CDR3: CASRGAGTDTQYF. DNA for the CDR3: TGCGCCAGCAGGGGGGCTGGCACAGATACGCAGTATTTT.

The rearrangement joins TRBV30 to TRBJ2-1, with 13 bases aligning to TRBD2. The CDR3 totals 17 residues. Trimming removed 0 bases from V and 4 bases from J; junction bases left unmatched: 6. Germline V gene sequence: CDR1 GTSNPN, CDR2 SVGIG (reference sequence). CDR3 nucleotides: TGTGCCTGGAGTGTGGGACTAGCGGGAACATCTTACAATGAGCAGTTCTTC. It specifies CAWSVGLAGTSYNEQFF.

This clone appeared a single time. This chain joins TRBV7-3 and TRBJ2-1, with 8 bases lining up with TRBD1. With 0 bases clipped from V and 7 bases from J, the junction kept 11 bases outside the gene matches. This CDR3 is 17 amino acids long. CDR1 is SGHTA and CDR2 is FQGTGA in the germline V gene. CDR3 loop: CASSLTGARGRKNEQFF. CDR3 DNA sequence: TGTGCCAGCAGCTTAACGGGGGCCAGGGGGCGGAAAAATGAGCAGTTCTTC. The full variable domain, rest sourced from reference TRBV7-3 and TRBJ2-1, is GAGVSQTPSNKVTEKGKYVELRCDPISGHTALYWYRQSLGQGPEFLIYFQGTGAADDSGLPNDRFFAVRPEGSVSTLKIQRTERGDSAVYLCASSLTGARGRKNEQFFGPGTRLTVL.

The CDR3 DNA reads as TGCGCCAGCAGCCAAGTTGGGACTAGCGGCTTAGAGACCCAGTACTTC. Its translation: CASSQVGTSGLETQYF. The chain has TRBV4-3 and TRBJ2-5; 11 nucleotides agree with TRBD2. J was trimmed by 4 bases and V by 1 base; bases with no gene match: 5. CDR1 and CDR2 from the germline V gene are LGHNA and YSLEER. CDR3 length: 16 residues.

The chain uses TRBV7-9 and TRBJ1-2, with TRBD1 matching 8 bases. Germline V gives CDR1 SEHNR, CDR2 FQNEAQ (reference sequence). The CDR3 runs to 16 residues. The junction had 10 bases not matched to a gene; V was cut back by 4 bases and J by 3 bases. The CDR3 bases are TGTGCCAGCAGCTCTTCCCTATGGACAGGGCACTATGGCTACACCTTC. This translates into CASSSSLWTGHYGYTF.

This chain joins TRBV27 and TRBJ2-1; the D gene is possibly TRBD2 (7 bases). CDR1 and CDR2 (germline): MNHEY, SMNVEV (reference sequence). This CDR3 has 13 amino acids. V dropped 3 bases and J dropped 9 bases, with 12 bases sitting between them. For the CDR3, the DNA is TGTGCCAGCAGTTTGGGGGGGCTCAGTGAGCAGTTCTTC. It yields the protein CASSLGGLSEQFF.

This sequence joins TRBV14 and TRBJ1-2, with a possible D match to TRBD1 (5 bases). In germline, CDR1 is SGHDN, CDR2 FVKESK. The CDR3 loop spans 16 amino acids. Trimming stripped 4 bases from V and 2 bases from J, with 17 bases between. This CDR3 reads CASSPIGGIANYGYTF. In nucleotides, the CDR3 is TGTGCCAGCAGCCCAATCGGGGGGATCGCCAACTATGGCTACACCTTC. The variable domain in full, completed from reference TRBV14 and TRBJ1-2, reads EAGVTQFPSHSVIEKGQTVTLRCDPISGHDNLYWYRRVMGKEIKFLLHFVKESKQDESGMPNNRFLAERTGGTYSTLKVQPAELEDSGVYFCASSPIGGIANYGYTFGSGTRLTVV.

V usage is TRBV7-9 and J usage is TRBJ2-3; D unresolved. The CDR3 sequence is 13 residues long. Germline CDR1 and CDR2: SEHNR and FQNEAQ (reference sequence). The V gene lost 5 bases and the J gene lost 2 bases, with 8 bases spanning the gap. The CDR3 sequence is CASSPMYTDTQYF. Here the CDR3 DNA reads TGTGCCAGCAGCCCTATGTACACAGATACGCAGTATTTT.

This clone was counted between two and nine times. This sequence joins TRBV14 and TRBJ2-1, with D tentatively TRBD2 (6 bases). Germline assignment: CDR1 SGHDN and CDR2 FVKESK. The V end was cut by 4 bases, the J end by 2 bases, with 12 bases between. The CDR3 is 15 residues long. The CDR3 here is CASSRIAEPYNEQFF. As DNA, the CDR3 is TGTGCCAGCAGCCGAATAGCGGAGCCCTACAATGAGCAGTTCTTC.

The J gene is TRBJ1-5, the V gene TRBV10-3, with TRBD1 identical over 9 bases. The V and J ends lost 6 bases and 5 bases, in that order; junction bases with no gene match: 2. CDR1 and CDR2 from the germline V gene are ENHRY and SYGVKD. The CDR3 is made up of 13 amino acids. The CDR3 here is CAISRTGDQPQHF. The CDR3 DNA is TGTGCCATCAGCCGGACAGGGGATCAGCCCCAGCATTTT.

The chain has TRBV9 and TRBJ2-2, with a possible D match to TRBD1 (5 bases). Germline CDR1 SGDLS, CDR2 YYNGEE. The CDR3 runs 12 residues. V was trimmed by 7 bases and J by 4 bases, leaving 8 bases between them. The CDR3 here is CASPGCTGELFF. CDR3 DNA: TGTGCCAGCCCAGGGTGCACCGGGGAGCTGTTTTTT.

V gene TRBV29-1 combines with J gene TRBJ1-5, with D tentatively TRBD1 (5 bases). In germline, CDR1 is SQVTM, CDR2 ANQGSEA. V was shortened by 8 bases and J by 6 bases, with 17 bases between the two germline ends. The CDR3 totals 13 residues. CDR3 sequence: CSISSGLTQPQHF. DNA of the CDR3: TGCAGCATTTCTTCAGGGTTGACTCAGCCCCAGCATTTT.

The chain joins TRBV27 to TRBJ2-7; perhaps TRBD1 as D (7 bases). Trimming pared 5 bases from V and 4 bases from J, leaving 18 bases between. Per germline, CDR1 MNHEY and CDR2 SMNVEV (reference sequence). CDR3 size: 15 residues. The CDR3 region has the DNA TGTGCCAGCAGTCGAGTTGGGCAGGGGGGTTACGAGCAGTACTTC. This gives the protein CASSRVGQGGYEQYF.

The rearrangement uses TRBV2 and TRBJ2-5; D unresolved. V was trimmed by 4 bases and J by 1 base, leaving 4 bases between them. There are 12 residues in the CDR3. Per the germline V gene, CDR1 is SNHLY and CDR2 is FYNNEI. The CDR3 sequence: CASSGLQETQYF. The CDR3 DNA reads TGTGCCAGCAGTGGACTCCAAGAGACCCAGTACTTC.

The chain has TRBV29-1 and TRBJ2-5; 11 bases line up with TRBD1. Trimming removed 7 bases from V and 7 bases from J; junction bases left unmatched: 8. Germline lookup yields CDR1 SQVTM and CDR2 ANQGSEA. CDR3 length equals 13 residues. The CDR3 nucleotides are TGCAGCGCCTCCCTGGGGACAGGGGGGACCCAGTACTTC. It codes for CSASLGTGGTQYF.

The chain combines TRBV10-3 with TRBJ1-1, with D unclear. This CDR3 contains 14 residues. Between the trimmed V and J ends, which lost 0 bases and 2 bases, there was a span of 7 bases. The germline CDR1 and CDR2 sequences are ENHRY and SYGVKD. The CDR3 nucleotides are TGTGCCATCAGTGAGTCGGGCAGAAACACTGAAGCTTTCTTT. It codes for CAISESGRNTEAFF.

This chain joins TRBV30 and TRBJ1-1; no reliable D call. The germline gives CDR1 GTSNPN, CDR2 SVGIG (reference sequence). The CDR3 contains 14 residues. Trimming removed 1 base from V and 6 bases from J, with 15 bases in between. The CDR3 loop reads CAWSEKVEWAEAFF. The CDR3 coding sequence is TGTGCCTGGAGTGAGAAAGTGGAGTGGGCTGAAGCTTTCTTT.

The V and J genes are TRBV5-1 and TRBJ2-1, with 13 nucleotides matching TRBD2. Looked up from germline, CDR1 is SGHRS and CDR2 is YFSETQ. The CDR3 has 17 residues. The junction had 5 bases not matched to a gene; V was cut back by 2 bases and J by 3 bases. CDR3 in amino acids: CASSFVGLAGVYNEQFF. CDR3 nucleotides: TGCGCCAGCAGCTTTGTTGGACTAGCGGGAGTCTACAATGAGCAGTTCTTC. The entire variable domain, with the rest obtained from reference TRBV5-1 and TRBJ2-1, is as follows: KAGVTQTPRYLIKTRGQQVTLSCSPISGHRSVSWYQQTPGQGLQFLFEYFSETQRNKGNFPGRFSGRQFSNSRSEMNVSTLELGDSALYLCASSFVGLAGVYNEQFFGPGTRLTVL.

J is TRBJ1-5 and V is TRBV5-5; D uncertain. Germline CDR1 reads SGHKS; CDR2 reads YYEKEE (reference sequence). The CDR3 totals 15 residues. Trimming removed 0 bases from V and 5 bases from J, with 12 bases in between. The CDR3 reads CASSLGALMDQPQHF. CDR3 in DNA: TGTGCCAGCAGCTTGGGGGCCCTGATGGATCAGCCCCAGCATTTT.

CDR3 DNA sequence: TGTGCCAGCAGTGTTAGTAGCGGGAGTACGTACGAGCAGTACTTC. It translates to CASSVSSGSTYEQYF. This sequence joins TRBV2 and TRBJ2-7, with TRBD2 matching 9 bases. CDR3 length: 15 residues. CDR1 and CDR2 from the germline V gene are SNHLY and FYNNEI. Trimming took 4 bases from V and 4 from J; bases not matched to a gene: 8.

The chain carries TRBV7-9 and TRBJ2-3, with TRBD2 as a possible D gene (6 bases). This CDR3 is 15 amino acids long. Per the germline V gene, CDR1 is SEHNR and CDR2 is FQNEAQ (reference sequence). Trimming shortened V by 4 bases and J by 2 bases, and 13 bases separated the two germline ends. CDR3: CASSYNWGLTDTQYF. For the CDR3, the DNA is TGTGCCAGCAGCTATAATTGGGGACTCACAGATACGCAGTATTTT.